Reported below is one T cell receptor (beta chain). This clone appeared a few times. Its antigen target is currently unknown. No much larger clone exists at a distance of one base, and base qualities are not known. Measured from the cysteine to the phenylalanine, the CDR3 is 15 residues long. Only CDR3 DNA remains: 45 bases, in frame from the first base. Relative to germline, V is 0 bases shorter and J is 10 bases shorter, with 17 bases between their ends. As encoded in the germline V gene (reference sequence), CDR1 is LNHDA while CDR2 is SQIVND. The cohort comprised some 700 healthy bone marrow donors. At the time of sampling, every cohort member was nominally healthy, though immune exposures that went unrecorded were likely present. The donor tested CMV seronegative and was one of the 352 seronegative cohort members. A peripheral blood sample was provided by each donor, and peripheral blood mononuclear cells were used for TCR beta sequencing. The Qiagen DNeasy Blood Extraction Kit was used to extract genomic DNA from the blood cell samples.

Libraries were constructed by the immunoSEQ multiplex PCR assay. The multiplex PCR relied on a mix of 60 forward primers for TCR Vbeta segments and 13 reverse primers for TCR Jbeta segments. A multiplex PCR assay on genomic DNA amplified the CDR3 region of rearranged TCR beta genes. On the Illumina HiSeq System, the amplified TCR beta libraries were sequenced as 87-base-pair reads. As for how the authors treated the data: In a later analysis, 77 million or so unique TCR beta chains were counted across the approximately 670 repertoires, and around 10 million of these chains were shared by at least two donors. A nearest-neighbor algorithm error-corrected the raw reads and collapsed the reads into unique sequences, merging closely related sequences to remove PCR and sequencing errors. CDR3 sequences were aligned to IMGT reference sequences to assign V, D and J gene segments. For a sequence to be retained, a match of at least six nucleotides to both a V gene segment and a J gene segment was required. Rearrangements were called productive when the CDR3 lacked stop codons and stayed in frame with V and J; all others were non-productive. Following IMGT convention, CDR3 was defined as the stretch from the second conserved V-encoded cysteine up to the conserved J-encoded phenylalanine. The earlier analysis of about 610 of the donors excluded any sequence lacking an unambiguous match to a single V gene segment. An earlier analysis of just under 600 of the donors called V segments functional above 56.7% productive rearrangements and segregating when the between-donor standard deviation exceeded 5%. A statistical classification framework was built to diagnose cytomegalovirus status from the catalog of TCR beta chain sequences. A later analysis assigned V and J genes by comparing TCR nucleotide sequences with IMGT/GENE-DB human TR gene sequences. In a later analysis, CDR3 sequences and most-parsimonious VDJ recombination scenarios were assigned using the TCRdist pipeline. In a later analysis, each TCR beta chain was defined by its CDR3 amino acid sequence together with its V-gene family, and reads lacking a unique V-gene family were excluded. To address suspected cross-contamination and a sequencing artifact, a later analysis removed 592 highly shared, low-generation-probability nucleotide sequences. In a later analysis, a clonal expansion index was calculated for each public chain from normalized within-repertoire ranks of inferred template counts. In a later analysis, generation probabilities were computed using a VDJ recombination model fitted to out-of-frame rearrangements, and the results were checked against IGoR. A later analysis scored TCR-TCR, TCR-HLA and TCR-CMV co-occurrence with hypergeometric tests, applying a repertoire-size bias correction to TCR pairs. To estimate false discovery rates, a later analysis permuted the HLA or CMV assignments 20 times. In a later analysis, co-occurring TCRs were grouped using DBSCAN, with TCRdist sequence similarity added in when clustering inside HLA-allele-positive subsets. Co-occurrence clustering excluded repertoires with fewer than 30,000 or more than 120,000 public chains, plus five with anomalous nucleotide sharing. As stored in TCRdb, this immuneACCESS dataset retains in-frame rearrangements with V and J assigned. A fraction of the clones does not appear; measured against another copy, unresolved V genes explain less than half of the discrepancy, and the remainder lacks a known reason. V, J and clone size reflect that table, while D and trimming were determined from the DNA. This sample gives 150,000 to 200,000 clones in total; roughly 76% of them show up just once. The ten top clones hold around 14% of the sample.

The sample is drawn from a study of cytomegalovirus exposure and HLA in healthy donors (dated by TCRdb to 2015 to 2018). In the study overall: An earlier analysis of some 600 of the donors reported 276 Gb of sequence data and 117 million unique TCR beta sequences obtained from about 179 million T cells. About 310 gigabases of sequencing data and 78 million or so unique TCR sequences were included in an early release covering around 600 HLA-typed donors. Of the roughly 400 genotyped donors, about 80% fell in the genetic ancestry cluster associated with self-reported Caucasian donors. The study was designed to test whether signatures of past pathogen exposure could be identified by cataloging public T cell receptors. The T cell repertoires of under 700 subjects were profiled by immunosequencing and related to cytomegalovirus serostatus. Besides the first cohort of roughly 660 subjects, a separate validation cohort made up of about 120 different subjects was used. To predict cytomegalovirus infection status, the study brought together high-throughput TCR immunosequencing, statistical association of individual TCRs with disease status, and machine learning. In a later analysis, previously published TCR beta repertoires from roughly 710 donors were re-analyzed and high-resolution HLA genotyping was added so that TCR occurrence patterns could be studied. The later analysis used no new phenotypic data to find candidate immune exposures, relying instead on TCR beta sequences and their occurrence across donors. To decide whether each TCR beta V gene segment behaved as functional or pseudogenic, an earlier analysis of fewer than 750 of the donors relied on high-throughput TCR beta sequencing. Donor age, sex, ethnicity and CMV serostatus were collected together with the repertoire data. Genome-wide SNP genotypes for about 65% of the roughly 670 donors were used in a later genetic analysis, which treated that subset as a discovery cohort. All discovery cohort repertoires had been generated on a single sequencing platform. HLA typing covered class I and class II loci at four-digit resolution. The number of typed donors differed by locus: 629-630 for A, B, C, DRB1 and DQB1; some 540 for DQA1; around 610 for DPA1; and about 450 for DPB1. Because of strong linkage in the cohort, roughly five DR-DQ haplotypes were treated as single units for association and clustering. Among roughly 400 genotyped donors of the cohort, an average of around 220,000 unique TCR beta nucleotide sequences was sequenced per donor, of which about 18% were non-productive.

General study outcomes and caveats: A later genetic analysis reported fewer N-insertions in productive TCRs among donors in an Asian-associated ancestry cluster than the approximately 700-donor mean. A cluster of highly shared sequence variants was judged likely to represent a technical artifact of the sequencing pipeline. In this cohort, only TCR beta chains were sequenced, and detectable features were limited by the absence of alpha or paired-chain data. When HLA alleles, especially DR and DQ, strongly co-occurred, TCR associations were difficult to assign to individual alleles. While some public TCRs were present in many individuals, most TCR sequences turned up only very rarely across donors. A later analysis reported that several top co-occurrence clusters appeared linked to parvovirus B19, influenza, CMV and Epstein-Barr virus. Because counts were too low, some 17 rarely observed V segments, including chromosome 9 orphons, were excluded from the earlier analysis of around 590 of the donors. The presence/absence analyses assumed that sequencing depth was roughly uniform across donors, and that assumption may not be true. In an earlier analysis of 500 to 650 of the donors, most TCR beta V segments appeared in productive rearrangements about 87% or about 30% of the time, broadly matching IMGT annotations. The study gave a list of about 170 TCR beta chains associated with cytomegalovirus. CMV serostatus was the only immune exposure information available for the cohort. In vitro tests confirmed that a few of the cytomegalovirus-associated TCR beta chains recognize cytomegalovirus antigens. A later genetic analysis associated a missense DCLRE1C variant with V-gene and J-gene trimming of TCR beta chains, and an independent cohort replicated the association. HLA typing was unavailable for some donors at each locus, so association tests used only the typed subset. Some IMGT-functional V segments, including TRBV6-2 and TRBV6-3, could not be distinguished by the 87-base-pair reads and were therefore excluded. Cytomegalovirus status was reported to be diagnosed by the classifier with high specificity and sensitivity in both the original and validation cohorts. A further reported finding was that TCR beta sequences accurately predicted the HLA-A and HLA-B alleles for most subjects in the first cohort. Linkage disequilibrium might explain the correlated functional status among segregating V segments, but an unknown experimental factor could not be ruled out. In a later analysis, the rate of TCR association differed among HLA loci, with DRB1 alleles having the most associated TCRs and HLA-C alleles having the fewest. In a later analysis, HLA-associated TCR beta chains showed more clonal expansion and lower generation probabilities than non-associated chains that were equally common. In a later analysis, most CMV-associated TCR beta chains were found to appear HLA-restricted, with HLA associations seemingly driven largely by CMV exposure. The authors suggested that the approach could potentially be generalized to other disease states and immunological phenotypes. Specific HLA alleles were associated with around 18,000 TCR beta sequences at a false discovery rate of 0.05 in a later analysis.

Sample: PBMCs. The TCR was taken from a woman aged 50 to 65 in good health and CMV-seronegative. The rearrangement combines TRBV19 with TRBJ2-3, and the D gene may be TRBD1, 6 bases matching. The CDR3 protein is CASSIDIRDTGSQYF. The DNA sequence is TGTGCCAGTAGTATAGATATACGAGACACAGGGTCGCAGTATTTT.